This TCR beta chain was captured in a study of a mutant IDH1 vaccine in newly diagnosed glioma. The overall study: Initiation of the vaccine course occurred 4-6 weeks after radiotherapy alone, or alongside temozolomide cycles. Those enrolled had earlier been treated with radiotherapy, temozolomide, or both, mostly both. Findings and limits, study-wide: Immune responses induced by the vaccine were seen in about 93% of patients, spanning multiple MHC alleles. With respect to changes in top peripheral T cell clonotypes, pseudoprogression seemed unrelated.

Per germline, CDR1 KGHSH and CDR2 LQKENI. CDR3 length equals 14 residues. Trimming at V came to 4 bases and at J to 8 bases, leaving 9 bases not matched to a gene. Clones were read by immunoSEQ multiplex PCR, and TCRdb kept only the in-frame ones, dropping some. The table lists 40,000 to 50,000 clones, roughly nine tenths of them singletons. In regard to this clone: The antigen is not known.

Time point in this sample: week 35, safety follow-up. The study gave 300 ug of mutant IDH1 20-mer peptide per vaccine dose, with topical imiquimod. The J gene is TRBJ1-2, the V gene TRBV18, with TRBD1 matching over 8 bases. The sequence was obtained from a man between 35 and 55 years old with glioma. The sequencing here drew on PBMCs, taken from a glioma patient whose treatment included an IDH1 peptide vaccine. CDR3 in amino acids: CASSQTGVSEGYTF. Written as DNA, the CDR3 is TGTGCCAGCTCACAGACAGGGGTGTCGGAAGGCTACACCTTC.